This TCR beta chain came from a study of blood T cell repertoires in COVID-19. Overall study: The United States, Italy and Spain supplied acute and convalescent COVID-19 samples. From T cells, B-cell-depleted T cells, or PBMCs came the material, which was cDNA or gDNA.

This clone was picked up a small number of times. Authors' methods: Cell counts per sample came from amplifying reference gene primers. Sequencing was performed with immunoSEQ multiplex PCR; in TCRdb, only in-frame clones are kept and a portion is missing. D and trimming were read from the DNA, whereas the V and J calls and clone size are those reported in that table. Counted here are approximately 290,000 clones, approximately 90% occurring once; the ten biggest clones make up approximately 2%. The sample comprised peripheral blood. This TCR derives from a man aged 18 to 30 with active or convalescent COVID-19.

CDR3 region: CASSLGETFRETQYF. In DNA form, the CDR3 reads TGTGCCAGCAGCTTGGGGGAGACCTTTAGGGAGACCCAGTACTTC. The chain has TRBV5-8 and TRBJ2-5, with a possible D match to TRBD2 (5 bases). The ends were cut back, 0 bases at V and 5 bases at J, with 14 bases in the middle. The CDR3 is 15 amino acids. In germline, CDR1 is SGHTS, CDR2 YDEGEE.